A selection of T cell receptor beta chains follows, all from one sample in a study of Graves' ophthalmopathy and Graves' hyperthyroidism. TCRdb used MiXCR to reprocess the multiplex PCR reads, holding one entry per CDR3 protein. This sample has some 170,000 distinct CDR3 sequences, with 39% found just once. The specimen sequenced was peripheral blood. These TCRs come from a man aged 30-40 years with Graves' ophthalmopathy. The conserved cysteine and the conserved F or W are not part of the CDR3 here.

v_call	j_call	cdr3_aa
TRBV12-3/TRBV12-4	TRBJ1-5	ASSSPGPTSLWPQH
TRBV9	TRBJ2-2	ASSVDAGELF
TRBV6-1	TRBJ1-1	ATQTGLNTEAF
TRBV18	TRBJ1-1	ASSPKGGRINTEAF
TRBV28	TRBJ2-7	ASSSFGLADSSSYEQY
TRBV10-3	TRBJ1-2	AISDLGTETYGYT
TRBV7-9	TRBJ2-5	ASSLAEGKAQETQY
TRBV6-1	TRBJ2-7	ASRDDRQSYEQY
TRBV12-3/TRBV12-4	TRBJ2-5	ASSWAGRRQETQY
TRBV6-1	TRBJ2-4	ASSRSEHIQY
TRBV6-2/TRBV6-3	TRBJ2-7	ASSPLGGQTYEQY
TRBV4-1	TRBJ1-2	ASSQVGWDYGYT
TRBV12-3/TRBV12-4	TRBJ1-1	ASSPLGQLMNTEAF
TRBV12-5	TRBJ2-7	ASGVSGTAYEQY
TRBV19	TRBJ1-1	ASNSLNRHMNTEAF
TRBV15	TRBJ2-7	ATSRDRKWEQY
TRBV12-3/TRBV12-4	TRBJ2-7	ASRLAGNSYEQY
TRBV6-5	TRBJ1-1	ASSYEMDTEAF
TRBV28	TRBJ2-7	ASSLKLAGVGEQY
TRBV29-1	TRBJ2-7	SVEGRGYEQY
TRBV28	TRBJ2-5	ASRKEYQETQY
TRBV20-1	TRBJ1-2	SARVATGGIYGYT
TRBV6-2/TRBV6-3	TRBJ2-7	ASSYFGQGDEQY
TRBV4-1	TRBJ2-7	ASSPGDGSYEQY
TRBV28	TRBJ2-7	ASSVGLAVYEQY
TRBV28	TRBJ1-1	ASSSPGPRQFHEAF
TRBV5-4	TRBJ2-7	ASSSVWTGVHEQY
TRBV6-5	TRBJ2-2	ASSYPKDGGNTGELF
TRBV27	TRBJ2-7	ASSDQAGLYEQY
TRBV6-4	TRBJ2-3	ASGNPGLKADTQY
TRBV30	TRBJ1-2	AWSPGQGVYGYT
TRBV6-2/TRBV6-3	TRBJ1-2	ASRLQGIDGYT
TRBV5-1	TRBJ2-7	ASSSGQGDPYEQY
TRBV28	TRBJ1-1	ASSWISEGAATEAF